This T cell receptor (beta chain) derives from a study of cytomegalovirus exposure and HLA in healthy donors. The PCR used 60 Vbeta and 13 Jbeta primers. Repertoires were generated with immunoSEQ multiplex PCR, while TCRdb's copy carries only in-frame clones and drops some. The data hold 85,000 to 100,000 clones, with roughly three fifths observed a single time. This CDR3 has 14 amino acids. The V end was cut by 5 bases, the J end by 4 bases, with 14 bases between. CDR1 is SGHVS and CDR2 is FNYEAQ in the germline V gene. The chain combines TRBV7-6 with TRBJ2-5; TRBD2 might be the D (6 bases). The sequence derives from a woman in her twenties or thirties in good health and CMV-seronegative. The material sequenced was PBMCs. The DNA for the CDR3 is TGTGCCAGCAGCCCCAACAACGGGGGAGAGACCCAGTACTTC. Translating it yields CASSPNNGGETQYF.